This T cell receptor (beta chain) derives from a study of Ad26.COV2.S vaccination and SARS-CoV-2 variants. Study-level results: Vaccinees reportedly had broad spike-specific CD8+ and CD4+ T cell responses.

Here immunoSEQ multiplex PCR was the method, and the copy in TCRdb shows in-frame clones only, minus some. The sample consists of hundreds of thousands of clones, 75% to 90% of them appearing once. Worth noting for this clone: Its antigen is unidentified.

Treatment meaning: about 20 received Ad26.COV2.S at low or high dose, single or two shots; about five received placebo; per-sample allocation not given. The investigators took samples on day 63 after the first vaccine or placebo injection. The sample came from a Boston adult aged 18-55 years. Germline V gene data show CDR1 as MNHEY and CDR2 as SMNVEV (reference sequence). This CDR3 has 15 residues. V dropped 6 bases and J dropped 0 bases, with 15 bases sitting between them. The chain carries TRBV27 and TRBJ2-7; perhaps TRBD2 as D (6 bases). The TCR comes from a person aged 18-65 years who received the Ad26.COV2.S COVID-19 vaccine or a placebo. This material consisted of peripheral blood, taken in a trial of Ad26.COV2.S vaccine versus placebo. The CDR3 region has the DNA TGTGCCAGCAGGCAATTGGGACTGCACTCCTACGAGCAGTACTTC. Translation: CASRQLGLHSYEQYF.